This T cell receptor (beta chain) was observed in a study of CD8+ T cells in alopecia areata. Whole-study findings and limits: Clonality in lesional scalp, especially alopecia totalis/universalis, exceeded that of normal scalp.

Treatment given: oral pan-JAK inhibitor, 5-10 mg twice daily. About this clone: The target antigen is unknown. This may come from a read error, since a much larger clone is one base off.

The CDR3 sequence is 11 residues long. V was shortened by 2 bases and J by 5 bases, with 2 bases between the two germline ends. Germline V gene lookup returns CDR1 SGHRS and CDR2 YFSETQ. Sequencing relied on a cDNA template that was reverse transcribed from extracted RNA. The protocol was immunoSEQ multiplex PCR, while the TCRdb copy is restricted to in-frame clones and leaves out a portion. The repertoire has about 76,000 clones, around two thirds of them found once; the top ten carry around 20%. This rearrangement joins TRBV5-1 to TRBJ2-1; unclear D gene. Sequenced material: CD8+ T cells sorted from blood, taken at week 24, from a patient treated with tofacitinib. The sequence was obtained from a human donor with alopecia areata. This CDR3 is CASSLNNEQFF. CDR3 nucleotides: TGCGCCAGCAGCTTAAACAATGAGCAGTTCTTC.